Listed below are T cell receptor beta chains from one sample, sequenced in a study of long-term antiretroviral therapy in people with HIV. This table comes from immunoSEQ multiplex PCR, and its TCRdb copy is limited to in-frame clones, with some not included. The table shows roughly 37,000 clones, with about 80% occurring only once. This specimen consisted of unsorted PBMCs, obtained 3.4 years after starting antiretroviral therapy. The receptors come from a man younger than 45 with HIV. Both conserved end residues are part of each CDR3. The D gene is left open where the match is weak. The size entry is marked missing in some rows and otherwise reads once, few, many or a size class.

V gene: TRBV15; D gene: NA; clone size: NA; CDR3 length: 13; J gene: TRBJ1-1; CDR3 protein: CATSTGSFTEAFF; CDR3 DNA: TGTGCCACCAGTACCGGGTCCTTCACTGAAGCTTTCTTT
V gene: TRBV29-1; D gene: TRBD2; clone size: NA; CDR3 length: 17; J gene: TRBJ2-1; CDR3 protein: CSVQNTRGLAGYNEQFF; CDR3 DNA: TGCAGCGTGCAAAACACCCGGGGGCTAGCGGGATACAATGAGCAGTTCTTC
V gene: TRBV30; D gene: NA; clone size: NA; CDR3 length: 15; J gene: TRBJ2-2; CDR3 protein: CAWRLQGMRTGELFF; CDR3 DNA: TGTGCCTGGAGACTACAGGGTATGAGAACCGGGGAGCTGTTTTTT
V gene: TRBV5-4; D gene: TRBD1; clone size: NA; CDR3 length: 15; J gene: TRBJ2-2; CDR3 protein: CASSFRQGGIGELFF; CDR3 DNA: TGTGCCAGCAGCTTCCGACAGGGTGGAATCGGGGAGCTGTTTTTT
V gene: TRBV4-3; D gene: NA; clone size: NA; CDR3 length: 14; J gene: TRBJ2-1; CDR3 protein: CASSQGGEHNEQFF; CDR3 DNA: TGCGCCAGCAGCCAAGGGGGTGAACACAATGAGCAGTTCTTC
V gene: TRBV28; D gene: NA; clone size: NA; CDR3 length: 16; J gene: TRBJ2-2; CDR3 protein: CASRLGDRLVTGELFF; CDR3 DNA: TGTGCCAGCAGGTTGGGGGACCGACTCGTCACCGGGGAGCTGTTTTTT
V gene: TRBV29-1; D gene: TRBD2; clone size: NA; CDR3 length: 14; J gene: TRBJ2-7; CDR3 protein: CSVGGSSGRGEQYF; CDR3 DNA: TGCAGCGTTGGTGGGTCTAGCGGGAGGGGCGAGCAGTACTTC
V gene: TRBV5-6; D gene: NA; clone size: NA; CDR3 length: 15; J gene: TRBJ2-5; CDR3 protein: CASSLARSSQETQYF; CDR3 DNA: TGTGCCAGCAGCTTGGCCAGGTCTAGCCAAGAGACCCAGTACTTC
V gene: TRBV15; D gene: TRBD2; clone size: NA; CDR3 length: 17; J gene: TRBJ2-1; CDR3 protein: CATSRVIPGLGIGEQFF; CDR3 DNA: TGTGCCACCAGCAGAGTTATCCCGGGACTAGGTATCGGTGAGCAGTTCTTC
V gene: TRBV5-6; D gene: TRBD1; clone size: NA; CDR3 length: 18; J gene: TRBJ2-6; CDR3 protein: CASSPPQGVGSGANVLTF; CDR3 DNA: TGTGCCAGCAGCCCGCCTCAGGGGGTGGGCTCTGGGGCCAACGTCCTGACTTTC
V gene: TRBV4-3; D gene: TRBD1; clone size: NA; CDR3 length: 17; J gene: TRBJ2-1; CDR3 protein: CASSQDRDRESYNEQFF; CDR3 DNA: TGCGCCAGCAGCCAAGATAGAGACAGGGAGTCCTACAATGAGCAGTTCTTC
V gene: TRBV5-1; D gene: TRBD2; clone size: NA; CDR3 length: 16; J gene: TRBJ2-1; CDR3 protein: CASSWSGTSGSIEQFF; CDR3 DNA: TGCGCCAGCAGCTGGAGCGGGACTAGCGGGAGTATCGAGCAGTTCTTC
V gene: TRBV7-3; D gene: NA; clone size: NA; CDR3 length: 14; J gene: TRBJ2-2; CDR3 protein: CASSLSSRTGELFF; CDR3 DNA: TGTGCCAGCAGCTTATCATCCAGGACCGGGGAGCTGTTTTTT
V gene: TRBV27; D gene: NA; clone size: NA; CDR3 length: 15; J gene: TRBJ2-4; CDR3 protein: CASSFLVGTKNIQYF; CDR3 DNA: TGTGCCAGCAGTTTCTTGGTCGGAACCAAAAACATTCAGTACTTC
V gene: TRBV30; D gene: NA; clone size: few; CDR3 length: 13; J gene: TRBJ1-3; CDR3 protein: CAWSTRFGNTIYF; CDR3 DNA: TGTGCCTGGAGTACTAGATTTGGAAACACCATATATTTT
V gene: TRBV7-2; D gene: TRBD2; clone size: NA; CDR3 length: 13; J gene: TRBJ2-1; CDR3 protein: CASSLVIAGEQFF; CDR3 DNA: TGTGCCAGCAGCTTAGTTATAGCGGGAGAGCAGTTCTTC
V gene: TRBV7-9; D gene: NA; clone size: NA; CDR3 length: 12; J gene: TRBJ2-4; CDR3 protein: CASSATGPDQYF; CDR3 DNA: TGTGCCAGCAGCGCTACGGGCCCCGATCAGTACTTC
V gene: TRBV5-6; D gene: NA; clone size: NA; CDR3 length: 15; J gene: TRBJ2-3; CDR3 protein: CASSLWASSADTQYF; CDR3 DNA: TGTGCCAGCAGCTTGTGGGCTAGCTCTGCAGATACGCAGTATTTT
V gene: TRBV30; D gene: TRBD2; clone size: NA; CDR3 length: 14; J gene: TRBJ2-5; CDR3 protein: CAWSVLTSKQTQYF; CDR3 DNA: TGTGCCTGGAGTGTCTTGACTAGCAAGCAGACCCAGTACTTC
V gene: TRBV27; D gene: TRBD1; clone size: few; CDR3 length: 14; J gene: TRBJ1-5; CDR3 protein: CASSRTGANQPQHF; CDR3 DNA: TGTGCCAGCAGTAGGACAGGGGCCAATCAGCCCCAGCATTTT
V gene: TRBV11-3; D gene: TRBD1; clone size: NA; CDR3 length: 16; J gene: TRBJ1-2; CDR3 protein: CASSCKTGAVNYGYTF; CDR3 DNA: TGTGCCAGCAGCTGCAAAACAGGGGCGGTGAACTATGGCTACACCTTC
V gene: TRBV7-9; D gene: TRBD1; clone size: NA; CDR3 length: 18; J gene: TRBJ2-6; CDR3 protein: CASSRLGQGRSGANVLTF; CDR3 DNA: TGTGCCAGCAGCCGTCTCGGACAGGGCCGCTCTGGGGCCAACGTCCTGACTTTC
V gene: TRBV30; D gene: NA; clone size: NA; CDR3 length: 12; J gene: TRBJ2-7; CDR3 protein: CAWSARGYEQYF; CDR3 DNA: TGTGCCTGGAGCGCCCGGGGGTACGAGCAGTACTTC
V gene: TRBV19; D gene: NA; clone size: NA; CDR3 length: 12; J gene: TRBJ1-1; CDR3 protein: CASSIIQGEAFF; CDR3 DNA: TGTGCCAGCTCAATCATTCAGGGTGAAGCTTTCTTT
V gene: TRBV5-1; D gene: TRBD1; clone size: NA; CDR3 length: 14; J gene: TRBJ2-1; CDR3 protein: CASSPDREEDEQFF; CDR3 DNA: TGCGCCAGCAGCCCGGACAGGGAGGAGGATGAGCAGTTCTTC
V gene: TRBV4-3; D gene: TRBD2; clone size: NA; CDR3 length: 16; J gene: TRBJ2-1; CDR3 protein: CASSRWRGTSENEQFF; CDR3 DNA: TGCGCCAGCAGCCGATGGAGGGGGACTAGCGAAAATGAGCAGTTCTTC
V gene: TRBV4-3; D gene: TRBD2; clone size: medium-sized; CDR3 length: 18; J gene: TRBJ2-5; CDR3 protein: CASSLGTSGSGSQETQYF; CDR3 DNA: TGCGCCAGCAGCTTAGGGACTAGCGGGAGTGGGTCCCAAGAGACCCAGTACTTC
V gene: TRBV11-2; D gene: NA; clone size: NA; CDR3 length: 16; J gene: TRBJ2-7; CDR3 protein: CASSPRAGLQTYEQYF; CDR3 DNA: TGTGCCAGCAGCCCTAGGGCGGGGCTACAAACCTACGAGCAGTACTTC
V gene: TRBV20-1; D gene: NA; clone size: NA; CDR3 length: 9; J gene: TRBJ2-1; CDR3 protein: CSPPIFRFF; CDR3 DNA: TGCAGTCCCCCTATTTTTAGGTTCTTC
V gene: TRBV5-5; D gene: TRBD1; clone size: NA; CDR3 length: 16; J gene: TRBJ2-2; CDR3 protein: CASSRRTGWSTEELFF; CDR3 DNA: TGTGCCAGCAGCCGACGGACAGGGTGGTCGACCGAGGAGCTGTTTTTT
V gene: TRBV18; D gene: NA; clone size: NA; CDR3 length: 19; J gene: TRBJ2-5; CDR3 protein: CASSPLSARTGPKQETQYF; CDR3 DNA: TGTGCCAGCTCACCATTGAGTGCCCGTACAGGGCCAAAACAAGAGACCCAGTACTTC
V gene: TRBV5-1; D gene: TRBD2; clone size: NA; CDR3 length: 16; J gene: TRBJ2-1; CDR3 protein: CASSIRLAGEYNEQFF; CDR3 DNA: TGCGCCAGCAGCATCCGACTAGCGGGCGAATACAATGAGCAGTTCTTC
V gene: TRBV27; D gene: NA; clone size: NA; CDR3 length: 12; J gene: TRBJ2-7; CDR3 protein: CASSLLQGEQYF; CDR3 DNA: TGTGCCAGCAGTTTATTGCAGGGGGAGCAGTACTTC
V gene: TRBV18; D gene: NA; clone size: NA; CDR3 length: 14; J gene: TRBJ2-2; CDR3 protein: CASSQWRAAGELFF; CDR3 DNA: TGTGCCAGCTCACAGTGGAGGGCCGCCGGGGAGCTGTTTTTT
V gene: TRBV5-4; D gene: NA; clone size: once; CDR3 length: 16; J gene: TRBJ2-4; CDR3 protein: CASSPQQSGSKNIQYF; CDR3 DNA: TGTGCCAGCAGCCCACAACAGTCAGGATCCAAAAACATTCAGTACTTC
V gene: TRBV27; D gene: NA; clone size: NA; CDR3 length: 14; J gene: TRBJ2-3; CDR3 protein: CASSSRLGADTQYF; CDR3 DNA: TGTGCCAGCAGTTCCCGTCTTGGGGCAGATACGCAGTATTTT
V gene: TRBV7-9; D gene: TRBD2; clone size: once; CDR3 length: 15; J gene: TRBJ2-3; CDR3 protein: CASSRTSGSQDTQYF; CDR3 DNA: TGTGCCAGCAGCCGGACTAGCGGTTCTCAAGATACGCAGTATTTT
V gene: TRBV7-9; D gene: NA; clone size: medium-sized; CDR3 length: 14; J gene: TRBJ1-3; CDR3 protein: CASSLGGIGNTIYF; CDR3 DNA: TGTGCCAGCAGCCTGGGGGGTATCGGAAACACCATATATTTT
V gene: TRBV7-9; D gene: NA; clone size: NA; CDR3 length: 13; J gene: TRBJ1-1; CDR3 protein: CASSFAGNTEAFF; CDR3 DNA: TGTGCCAGCAGCTTTGCGGGAAACACTGAAGCTTTCTTT
V gene: TRBV29-1; D gene: NA; clone size: once; CDR3 length: 12; J gene: TRBJ2-2; CDR3 protein: CSATGSTGELFF; CDR3 DNA: TGCAGCGCCACAGGATCCACCGGGGAGCTGTTTTTT